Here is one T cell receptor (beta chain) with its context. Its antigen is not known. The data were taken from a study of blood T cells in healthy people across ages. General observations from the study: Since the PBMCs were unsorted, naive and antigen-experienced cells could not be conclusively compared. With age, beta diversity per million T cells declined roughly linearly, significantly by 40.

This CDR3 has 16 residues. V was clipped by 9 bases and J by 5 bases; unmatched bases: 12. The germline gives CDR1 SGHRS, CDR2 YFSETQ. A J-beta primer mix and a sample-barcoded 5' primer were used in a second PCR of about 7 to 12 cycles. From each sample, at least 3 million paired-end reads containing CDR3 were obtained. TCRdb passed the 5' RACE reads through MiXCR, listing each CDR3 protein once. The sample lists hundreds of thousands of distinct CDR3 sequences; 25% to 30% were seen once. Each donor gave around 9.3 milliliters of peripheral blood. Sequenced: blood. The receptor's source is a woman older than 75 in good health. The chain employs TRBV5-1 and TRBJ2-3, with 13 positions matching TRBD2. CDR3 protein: CATTSGLAGAGDTQYF. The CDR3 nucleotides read TGCGCCACCACCTCAGGACTAGCGGGGGCTGGAGATACGCAGTATTTT.